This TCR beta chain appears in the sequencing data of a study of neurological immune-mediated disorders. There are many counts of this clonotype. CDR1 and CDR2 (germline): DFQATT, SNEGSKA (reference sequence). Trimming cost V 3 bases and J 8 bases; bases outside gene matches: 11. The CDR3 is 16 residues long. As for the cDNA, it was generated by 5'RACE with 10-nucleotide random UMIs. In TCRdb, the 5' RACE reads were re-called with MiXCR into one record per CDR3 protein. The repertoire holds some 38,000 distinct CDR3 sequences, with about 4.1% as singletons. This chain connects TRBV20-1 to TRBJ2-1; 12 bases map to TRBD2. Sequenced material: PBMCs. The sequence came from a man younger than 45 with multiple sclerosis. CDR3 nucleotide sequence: TGCAGTGCTAGTCCTCCTACTAGCGGGGGGCGGTATGAGCAGTTCTTC. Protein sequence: CSASPPTSGGRYEQFF.